The TCR beta chain described here comes from a study of CD4 T cells in relation to SARS-CoV-2 and coronaviruses. The wider study: The HLA restriction of the shared crossreactive spike epitopes was mapped.

Germline values: CDR1 ENHRY, CDR2 SYGVKD. The CDR3 is made up of 15 amino acids. Trimming took off 2 bases at V and 3 bases at J, with 13 bases between the two ends. The unexposed donors gave CD4+ T cells in about 2011-2018, prior to COVID-19. After about 10 days of culture, CD4+ T cells were isolated. On this clone: Its target is unknown.

Only in-frame clones appear in the TCRdb table, and some are missing; sequencing was by immunoSEQ multiplex PCR. The repertoire holds roughly 10,000 clones, with approximately 69% as singletons. The sequenced sample consisted of CD4+ T cells from PBMCs, cultured in vitro. V usage is TRBV10-3 and J usage is TRBJ1-1, with D unresolved. This sequence originates from a human donor in good health. CDR3: CAISEVRSGHTEAFF. As DNA, the CDR3 is TGTGCCATCAGTGAGGTACGGTCTGGTCACACTGAAGCTTTCTTT.